This T cell receptor beta chain came from a study of T-cell reconstitution after alpha-beta-depleted transplantation in children. This clonotype was detected many times. The antigen is unknown. The V and J ends lost 7 bases and 1 base respectively, with 11 bases between them. This CDR3 region has 14 residues. Broader study findings: Several hundred graft clones that had expanded were reportedly the source of alpha-beta T cells about two months after transplant. Most T-cell counts and diversity one year after the transplant came from T cells that were newly produced. Surviving recipient T cells and thymic progenitors accounted for the high day-60 TCRbeta diversity observed in some patients.

A TCRbeta library incorporating unique molecular identifiers was prepared. TCRdb ran MiXCR on the PCR reads and lists one entry per CDR3 protein. The sample contains 250,000 to 300,000 distinct CDR3 sequences, roughly 8.2% of which appear only once. The V gene is TRBV12-3 or TRBV12-4, the J gene TRBJ2-1; tentative D call: TRBD2 (6 bases). Sequenced here: peripheral blood, sampled 360 days after TCRalphabeta/CD19-depleted stem cell transplant. The receptor comes from a female patient aged 2 to 10 who had a stem cell transplant for Fanconi anemia, so the T cells may come from the graft donor. CDR3 in amino acids: CASIGGVSYNEQFF. Here the CDR3 DNA reads TGTGCCAGCATAGGAGGGGTTTCCTACAATGAGCAGTTCTTC.